This is a list of T cell receptor beta chains from one sample in a study of shared clonotypes between healthy human individuals. Clones were read by immunoSEQ multiplex PCR, and TCRdb kept only the in-frame ones, dropping some. Of millions of clones listed, about 95% are singletons. Sequencing input: naive CD4+ T cells sorted from blood. Every receptor here comes from a man aged 18 to 30 in good health. CDR3s include the opening cysteine and the closing phenylalanine or tryptophan. The D gene is left open where the match is weak. Not every row has a clone size; where given, it reads once, few, many or a size class.

D gene	J gene	clone size	V gene	CDR3 DNA	CDR3 protein
NA	TRBJ1-5	NA	TRBV7-2	TGTGCCAGCAGCCAACAATCGACAGCAAACCAGCCCCAGCATTTT	CASSQQSTANQPQHF
NA	TRBJ1-6	NA	TRBV10-3	TGTGCCATCAGTGACGGAGATTCACCCCTCCACTTT	CAISDGDSPLHF
NA	TRBJ2-5	NA	TRBV18	TGTGCCAGCTCCCCGTACCAAGAGACCCAGTACTTC	CASSPYQETQYF
TRBD1	TRBJ2-2	NA	TRBV2	TGTGCCAGCAAACAGGGGGCCACCGGGGAGCTGTTTTTT	CASKQGATGELFF
NA	TRBJ1-6	NA	TRBV19	TGTGCCAGTAGTGAACAGTTTCTTTTCCCCCTCCACTTT	CASSEQFLFPLHF
NA	TRBJ2-7	NA	TRBV7-5	TGTGCCAGAAGCCCCTATTGGGGACTAGCCTACACCTACGAGCAGTACTTC	CARSPYWGLAYTYEQYF
NA	TRBJ2-7	NA	TRBV5-1	TGCGCCAGCAGCCCTAGGGTCCTCTTGGGCAACGAGCAGTACTTC	CASSPRVLLGNEQYF
NA	TRBJ1-5	NA	TRBV2	TGTGCCAGCAGTCTCGAAGTTAGCAATCAGCCCCAGCATTTT	CASSLEVSNQPQHF
TRBD1	TRBJ2-7	NA	TRBV6-5	TGTGCCAGCAACCGGGACAGGTTTGGCGAGCAGTACTTC	CASNRDRFGEQYF
NA	TRBJ2-5	NA	TRBV11-3	TGTGCCAGCAGCTTAGGGGTAGGGGAGACCCAGTACTTC	CASSLGVGETQYF
NA	TRBJ1-6	NA	TRBV7-2	TGTGCCAGCAGCTTAGTATCCCGGACAGTCTCACCCCTCCACTTT	CASSLVSRTVSPLHF
NA	TRBJ2-3	NA	TRBV11-3	TGTGCCAGCAGCGCCGGCACAGATACGCAGTATTTT	CASSAGTDTQYF
TRBD1	TRBJ2-6	NA	TRBV19	TGTGCCAGTGGGCCCGGACAGGGGAGAGGTGGGGCCAACGTCCTGACTTTC	CASGPGQGRGGANVLTF
TRBD2	TRBJ2-3	NA	TRBV5-1	TGCGCCAGCAGCACGGGACTAGCGGGGACGACAGATACGCAGTATTTT	CASSTGLAGTTDTQYF
NA	TRBJ2-6	once	TRBV9	TGTGCCAGCAGCGTAGCTACGGGCGGCTCTGGGGCCAACGTCCTGACTTTC	CASSVATGGSGANVLTF
TRBD2	TRBJ2-3	once	TRBV30	TGTGCCTACGGACTAGCGACAGATACGCAGTATTTT	CAYGLATDTQYF
NA	TRBJ2-1	once	TRBV27	TGTGCCAGCAAGACCTTTGCCGATGAGCAGTTCTTC	CASKTFADEQFF
TRBD1	TRBJ1-2	NA	TRBV28	TGTGCCAGCAGTTTCGTCCGGACAGGGGGACGCACCTTC	CASSFVRTGGRTF
NA	TRBJ1-1	NA	TRBV4-2	TGTGCCAGCAGCCCAACCGGGACACAGGTTAGGGCTTTCTTT	CASSPTGTQVRAFF
NA	TRBJ1-2	NA	TRBV5-8	TGTGCCAGCAGCTTGTCTCAGGGAGGAAACTATGGCTACACCTTC	CASSLSQGGNYGYTF
TRBD1	TRBJ1-6	NA	TRBV6-1	TGTGCCAGCAGTGGCGGACAGGGCGAGAAAGGCTCCTATAATTCACCCCTCCACTTT	CASSGGQGEKGSYNSPLHF
TRBD1	TRBJ1-5	NA	TRBV27	TGTGCCAGCAGTTTAGACAGGGGACAGCCCCAGCATTTT	CASSLDRGQPQHF
NA	TRBJ2-1	NA	TRBV5-1	TGCGCCAGCAGCTACGGTGAAGGGCGAATCTACAATGAGCAGTTCTTC	CASSYGEGRIYNEQFF
NA	TRBJ1-5	NA	TRBV28	TGTGCCAGCAGTTTAATCACAGGAAGCAATCAGCCCCAGCATTTT	CASSLITGSNQPQHF
TRBD1	TRBJ1-4	NA	TRBV5-6	TGTGCCAGCAGCTCGGACAGGGAAGTAAAACTGTTTTTT	CASSSDREVKLFF
TRBD1	TRBJ2-7	NA	TRBV7-2	TGTGCCAGCAGCCCGGGACAGACCCTCTACGAGCAGTACTTC	CASSPGQTLYEQYF
TRBD1	TRBJ2-7	many	TRBV5-1	TGCGCCAGCAGCTCCGGGACAGGGATCTACGAGCAGTACTTC	CASSSGTGIYEQYF
NA	TRBJ2-1	NA	TRBV4-2	TGTGCCAGCAGCCAAGTTGATTTGCAGAATGAGCAGTTCTTC	CASSQVDLQNEQFF
NA	TRBJ1-1	NA	TRBV7-9	TGTGCCAGCAGCTTAGCGCTCGGGCCGAACACTGAAGCTTTCTTT	CASSLALGPNTEAFF
NA	TRBJ1-6	NA	TRBV5-1	TGCGCCAGCAGCACCGGACCGCCTGCTAATTCACCCCTCCACTTT	CASSTGPPANSPLHF
TRBD2	TRBJ2-4	NA	TRBV7-9	TGTGCCAGCAGCTTTCTAGCGGGAGGCTATGACATTCAGTACTTC	CASSFLAGGYDIQYF
NA	TRBJ1-4	NA	TRBV28	TGTGCCAGCAACTTTCAGGCAACTAATGAAAAACTGTTTTTT	CASNFQATNEKLFF
NA	TRBJ2-2	NA	TRBV18	TGTGCCAGCTCACCAGTGGGAAGTAACACCGGGGAGCTGTTTTTT	CASSPVGSNTGELFF
TRBD2	TRBJ2-5	once	TRBV19	TGTGCCAGTAGTGTCAGGACTAGCGGGAGGCCGAGGAGTGAGACCCAGTACTTC	CASSVRTSGRPRSETQYF
NA	TRBJ1-2	NA	TRBV9	TGTGCCAGCAGCCCCACAGGGACTAGCTATGGCTACACCTTC	CASSPTGTSYGYTF